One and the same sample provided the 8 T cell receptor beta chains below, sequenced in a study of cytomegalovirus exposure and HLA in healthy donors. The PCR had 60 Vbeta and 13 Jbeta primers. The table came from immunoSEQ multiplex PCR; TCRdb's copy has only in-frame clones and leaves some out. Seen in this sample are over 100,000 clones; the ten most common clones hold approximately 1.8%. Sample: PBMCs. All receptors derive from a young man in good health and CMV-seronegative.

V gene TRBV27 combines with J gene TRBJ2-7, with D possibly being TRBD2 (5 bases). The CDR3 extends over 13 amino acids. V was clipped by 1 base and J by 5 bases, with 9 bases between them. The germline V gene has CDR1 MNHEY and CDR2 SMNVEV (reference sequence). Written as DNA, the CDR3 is TGTGCCAGCAGTTTATACGGGGTCCACGAGCAGTACTTC. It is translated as CASSLYGVHEQYF.

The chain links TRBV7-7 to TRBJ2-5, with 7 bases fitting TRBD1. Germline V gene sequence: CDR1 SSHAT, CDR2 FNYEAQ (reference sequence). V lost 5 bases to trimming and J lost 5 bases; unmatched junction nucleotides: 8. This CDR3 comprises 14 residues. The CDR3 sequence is CASSIRQGAETQYF. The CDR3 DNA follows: TGTGCCAGCAGCATCAGACAGGGTGCGGAGACCCAGTACTTC.

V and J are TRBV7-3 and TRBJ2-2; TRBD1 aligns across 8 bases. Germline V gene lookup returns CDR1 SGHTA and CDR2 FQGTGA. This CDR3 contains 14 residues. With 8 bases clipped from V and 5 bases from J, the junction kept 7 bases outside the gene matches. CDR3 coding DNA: TGTGCCAGCGGGACAGGCCGGGGGACCGGGGAGCTGTTTTTT. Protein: CASGTGRGTGELFF.

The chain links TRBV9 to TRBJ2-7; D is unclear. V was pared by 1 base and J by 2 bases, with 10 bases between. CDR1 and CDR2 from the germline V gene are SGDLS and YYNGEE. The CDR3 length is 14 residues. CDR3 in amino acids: CASSVYEQAYEQYF. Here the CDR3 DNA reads TGTGCCAGCAGCGTATATGAACAAGCCTACGAGCAGTACTTC.

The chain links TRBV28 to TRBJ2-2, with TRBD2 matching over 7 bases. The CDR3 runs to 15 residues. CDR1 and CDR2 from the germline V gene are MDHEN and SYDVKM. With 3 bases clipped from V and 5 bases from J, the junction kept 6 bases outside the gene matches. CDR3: CASSLGGSGTGELFF. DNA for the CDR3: TGTGCCAGCAGTTTGGGCGGGAGTGGTACCGGGGAGCTGTTTTTT.

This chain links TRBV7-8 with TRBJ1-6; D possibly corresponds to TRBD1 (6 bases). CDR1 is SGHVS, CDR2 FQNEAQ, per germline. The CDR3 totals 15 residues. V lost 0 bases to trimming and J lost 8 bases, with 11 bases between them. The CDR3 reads CASSLAYAGDSPLHF. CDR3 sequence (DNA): TGTGCCAGCAGCTTAGCTTATGCAGGGGATTCACCCCTCCACTTT.

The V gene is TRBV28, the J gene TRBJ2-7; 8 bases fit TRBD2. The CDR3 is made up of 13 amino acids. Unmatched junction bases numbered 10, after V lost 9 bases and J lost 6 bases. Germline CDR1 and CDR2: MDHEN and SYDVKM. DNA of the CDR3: TGTGCCAGTGCAACGGGAGGGCCGCGCGAGCAGTACTTC. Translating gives CASATGGPREQYF.

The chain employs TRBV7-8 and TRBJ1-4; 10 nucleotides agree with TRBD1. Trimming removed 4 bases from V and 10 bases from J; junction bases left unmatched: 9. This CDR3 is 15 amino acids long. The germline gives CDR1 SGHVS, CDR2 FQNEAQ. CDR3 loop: CASSSTGTGEGKLFF. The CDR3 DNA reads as TGTGCCAGCAGCTCTACCGGGACAGGGGAGGGAAAACTGTTTTTT.